The clone carrying this T cell receptor beta chain was detected only a few times. Antigen specificity is unknown. These data originate in a study of T cells after yellow fever vaccination. As for the study in general: Fractions of low cell number were prepared using SMART-Seq v4 Ultra Low Input. Findings of the study overall: Post-booster repertoires again held most primary-vaccination clones (roughly 96% CD4, 80% to 90% CD8).

Germline V gene data show CDR1 as SGHRS and CDR2 as YFSETQ. This CDR3 has 15 residues. V dropped 0 bases and J dropped 4; count of bases not matched to a gene: 6. TCRdb redid the calling of the 5' RACE reads with MiXCR, one entry per CDR3 protein. Of tens of thousands of distinct CDR3 sequences listed, around 7.1% are singletons. The genes are TRBV5-1 and TRBJ2-7, with TRBD1 matching 8 bases. The TCR originated in a man between 18 and 29 years old who received the YFV17D yellow fever vaccine. The sequencing used CD8+ T cells sorted from PBMCs, collected 9 to 11 days after the first yellow fever vaccination. CDR3 in DNA: TGCGCCAGCAGCTTGGTGGCGACAGGGGCTTACGAGCAGTACTTC. Its protein product is CASSLVATGAYEQYF.